This T cell receptor (beta chain) was sequenced during a study of cytomegalovirus exposure and HLA in healthy donors. Study observations and caveats: Clusters of TCRs from the first cohort tended to co-occur in the approximately 130 validation repertoires (as a later analysis found). Accounts indicate the classifier identified cytomegalovirus status with strong specificity and sensitivity.

The study drew the donors from its 120-subject validation cohort, separate from the approximately 700-subject first cohort. A note on this clone: The antigen is unknown.

TCRdb's copy holds only in-frame clones and misses some; the assay was immunoSEQ multiplex PCR. The sample includes 250,000 to 350,000 clones, 87% of them seen just once. V was cut by 1 base and J by 0 bases, with 12 bases left in between. This CDR3 is 16 amino acids long. The germline V gene encodes CDR1 SEHNR and CDR2 FQNEAQ (reference sequence). The sequenced material came from PBMCs. The chain joins TRBV7-9 to TRBJ1-1, with D unresolved. The sequence came from a woman aged 30 to 39 in good health and CMV-seropositive. The CDR3 sequence is CASSLGGMRMNTEAFF. The CDR3 bases are TGTGCCAGCAGCTTAGGGGGAATGAGGATGAACACTGAAGCTTTCTTT.